This record covers a single T cell receptor (beta chain). Its target is not known. Germline CDR1 reads SGHDN; CDR2 reads FVKESK. CDR3 length: 16 residues. Trimming at V came to 4 bases and at J to 5 bases, leaving 7 bases not matched to a gene. The entry originates in a study of OX40 agonist ivuxolimab in advanced cancers. Across the study: Ivuxolimab, an antibody acting as an agonist of OX40 (CD134), was used to treat patients.

Libraries were prepared by immunoSEQ multiplex PCR; TCRdb keeps only in-frame clonotypes and omits some of them. This sample has 100,000 or so clones, with around 95% found just once. Regarding the study as a whole: Individuals who were partial responders at 0.1-3.0 mg/kg had clonal expansion that ranked among the lowest. Antigen targets of the expanded peripheral T cells went undetermined.

The chain employs TRBV14 and TRBJ2-1, with TRBD2 matching 11 bases. This TCR came from an adult with an advanced solid tumor such as melanoma, head and neck, liver or kidney cancer. The material sequenced was CD4+ or CD8+ T cells sorted from blood, taken in a trial of the OX40 agonist ivuxolimab. CDR3 region: CASSPTSGNIHNEQFF. The CDR3 DNA is TGTGCCAGCAGCCCGACTAGCGGGAACATCCACAATGAGCAGTTCTTC.